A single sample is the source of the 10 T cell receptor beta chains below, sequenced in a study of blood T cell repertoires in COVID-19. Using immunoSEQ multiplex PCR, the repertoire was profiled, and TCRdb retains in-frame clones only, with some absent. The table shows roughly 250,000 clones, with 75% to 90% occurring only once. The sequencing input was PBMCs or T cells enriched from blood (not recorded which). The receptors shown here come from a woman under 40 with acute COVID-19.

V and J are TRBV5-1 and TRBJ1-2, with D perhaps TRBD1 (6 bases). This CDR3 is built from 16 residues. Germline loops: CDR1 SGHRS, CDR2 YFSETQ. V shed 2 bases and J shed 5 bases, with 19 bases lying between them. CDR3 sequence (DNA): TGCGCCAGCAGCTTCACCACCCCGGGACAAATATATGGCTACACCTTC. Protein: CASSFTTPGQIYGYTF.

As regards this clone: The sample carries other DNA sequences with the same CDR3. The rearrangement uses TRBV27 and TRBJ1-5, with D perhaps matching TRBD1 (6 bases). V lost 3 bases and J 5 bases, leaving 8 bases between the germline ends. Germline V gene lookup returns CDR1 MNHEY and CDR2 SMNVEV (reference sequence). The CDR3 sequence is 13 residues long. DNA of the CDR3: TGTGCCAGCAGTTTCAGGGGTGATCAGCCCCAGCATTTT. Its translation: CASSFRGDQPQHF.

The chain's CDR3 is CASSYSGRGYNEQFF. The DNA of the CDR3 is TGTGCCAGCAGTTACTCGGGGCGGGGATACAATGAGCAGTTCTTC. The chain links TRBV6-5 to TRBJ2-1; a possible D gene is TRBD2 (6 bases). This CDR3 region has 15 residues. Germline loops: CDR1 MNHEY, CDR2 SVGAGI. V lost 0 bases to trimming and J lost 4 bases, with 10 bases between them.

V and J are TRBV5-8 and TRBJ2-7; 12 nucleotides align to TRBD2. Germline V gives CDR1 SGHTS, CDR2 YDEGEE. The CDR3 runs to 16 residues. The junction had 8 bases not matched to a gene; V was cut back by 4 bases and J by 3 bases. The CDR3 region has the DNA TGTGCCAGCAGCCGAAACCTAGCGGGAGGGCACTACGAGCAGTACTTC. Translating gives CASSRNLAGGHYEQYF.

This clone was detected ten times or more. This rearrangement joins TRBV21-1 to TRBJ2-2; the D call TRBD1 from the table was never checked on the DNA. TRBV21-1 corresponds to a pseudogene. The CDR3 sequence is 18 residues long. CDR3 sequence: CASSKAEDRAGVTGELFF. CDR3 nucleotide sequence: TGTGCCAGCAGCAAAGCAGAGGACAGGGCCGGAGTCACCGGGGAGCTGTTTTTT.

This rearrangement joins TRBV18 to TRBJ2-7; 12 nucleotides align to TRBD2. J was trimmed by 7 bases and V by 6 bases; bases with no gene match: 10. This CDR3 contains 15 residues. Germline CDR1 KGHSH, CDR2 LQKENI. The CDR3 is CASSAGTSGFEEQYF. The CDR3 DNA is TGTGCCAGCTCGGCCGGGACTAGCGGGTTTGAGGAGCAGTACTTC.

Written as DNA, the CDR3 is TGTGCCAGCAGCCCGGGACAGGGGGCGCCCATTAACACTGAAGCTTTCTTT. Protein: CASSPGQGAPINTEAFF. The chain is built from TRBV5-4 and TRBJ1-1; 12 nucleotides match TRBD1. The germline CDR1 and CDR2 sequences are SGHNT and YYREEE (reference sequence). V shed 4 bases, J shed 2 bases, and the junction held 9 bases outside the gene matches. CDR3 length: 17 amino acids.

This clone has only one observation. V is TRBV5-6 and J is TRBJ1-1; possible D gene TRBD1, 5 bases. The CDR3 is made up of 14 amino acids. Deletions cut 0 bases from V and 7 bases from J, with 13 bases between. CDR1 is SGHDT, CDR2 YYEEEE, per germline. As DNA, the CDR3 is TGTGCCAGCAGCTTGGAAGGGGCGATGGTTGAAGCTTTCTTT. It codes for CASSLEGAMVEAFF.

CDR3 residues: CASGTSRVGQYF. As DNA, the CDR3 is TGTGCCAGCGGGACATCCCGGGTCGGGCAGTATTTT. This chain links TRBV25-1 with TRBJ2-3, with D tentatively TRBD1 (6 bases). This CDR3 region has 12 residues. Trimming took 8 bases from V and 11 from J, leaving 17 bases between them. Per the germline V gene, CDR1 is MGHDK and CDR2 is SYGVNS.

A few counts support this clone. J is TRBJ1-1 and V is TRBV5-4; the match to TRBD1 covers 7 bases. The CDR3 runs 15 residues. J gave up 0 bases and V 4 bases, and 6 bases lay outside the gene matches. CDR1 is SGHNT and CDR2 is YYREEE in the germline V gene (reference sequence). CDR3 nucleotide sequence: TGTGCCAGCAGCCTCCCCGACAGGGTGAACACTGAAGCTTTCTTT. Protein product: CASSLPDRVNTEAFF. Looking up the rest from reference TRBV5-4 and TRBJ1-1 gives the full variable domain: ETGVTQSPTHLIKTRGQQVTLRCSSQSGHNTVSWYQQALGQGPQFIFQYYREEENGRGNFPPRFSGLQFPNYSSELNVNALELDDSALYLCASSLPDRVNTEAFFGQGTRLTVV.